The 19 T cell receptor beta chains reported below all come from one sample, sequenced in a study of graft-versus-host responses after intestinal transplantation. Some clones are missing from TCRdb's copy, which holds only in-frame ones; the method was immunoSEQ multiplex PCR. The table records about 120,000 clones, 85% to 95% of them present only once. The antigens for these receptors are not known. The starting material was unstimulated CD4+ T cells sorted from spleen or lymph node cells, obtained before intestinal transplant. The receptors were sampled from a human donor who received an intestinal transplant.

The chain couples TRBV6-1 to TRBJ1-2; 7 bases agree with TRBD1. This CDR3 has 13 amino acids. The germline gives CDR1 MNHNS, CDR2 SASEGT. J gave up 4 bases and V 5 bases, and 4 bases lay outside the gene matches. The CDR3 coding sequence is TGTGCCAGCAGTAGGGACAGCTTCTATGGCTACACCTTC. This encodes CASSRDSFYGYTF.

Only one count was recorded for this clone. V is TRBV28 and J is TRBJ1-5; D is unclear. The CDR3 is 15 amino acids. Germline V lookup: CDR1 MDHEN, CDR2 SYDVKM. V gave up 8 bases and J gave up 2 bases, with 16 bases separating them. In DNA form, the CDR3 reads TGTGCCAGCGCTTTTTTAGATGGGGGCAATCAGCCCCAGCATTTT. It is translated as CASAFLDGGNQPQHF.

This chain links TRBV28 with TRBJ2-7; weak D call: TRBD2 (6 bases). The V and J ends lost 3 bases and 0 bases respectively, with 9 bases between them. This CDR3 comprises 14 residues. The germline gives CDR1 MDHEN, CDR2 SYDVKM. In DNA, the CDR3 is TGTGCCAGCAGTTTGGGAGGTGCCTCCTACGAGCAGTACTTC. Translated, it gives CASSLGGASYEQYF.

The chain combines TRBV29-1 with TRBJ2-5; 11 bases are shared with TRBD2. With V trimmed by 1 base and J by 7 bases, 11 bases remained unmatched. Germline V gives CDR1 SQVTM, CDR2 ANQGSEA. This CDR3 region has 16 residues. CDR3 amino acids: CSVEGVAGGAGGTQYF. CDR3 coding DNA: TGCAGCGTTGAAGGGGTAGCGGGAGGGGCGGGGGGGACCCAGTACTTC.

The chain joins TRBV9 to TRBJ2-7; 10 bases map to TRBD2. The CDR3 sequence is 14 residues long. The V gene end was trimmed by 4 bases and the J gene end by 6 bases; junction bases not matched to a gene: 7. The germline V gene encodes CDR1 SGDLS and CDR2 YYNGEE. The CDR3 spells CASSKLAGNSEQYF. The CDR3 region has the DNA TGTGCCAGCAGCAAACTAGCGGGAAACTCCGAGCAGTACTTC.

V is TRBV5-6 and J is TRBJ2-7; D call uncertain. V lost 0 bases and J lost 1, with 8 bases in between. The CDR3 totals 14 residues. Germline values: CDR1 SGHDT, CDR2 YYEEEE. Written as DNA, the CDR3 is TGTGCCAGCAGCTTGGTACAAACGTCCTACGAGCAGTACTTC. The encoded protein is CASSLVQTSYEQYF.

The V and J genes are TRBV6-4 and TRBJ2-6; D ambiguous. The V end was cut by 5 bases, the J end by 0 bases, with 5 bases between. This CDR3 is 14 amino acids long. Looked up from germline, CDR1 is MRHNA and CDR2 is SNTAGT. CDR3 coding DNA: TGTGCCAGCAGTCCCAGCTCTGGGGCCAACGTCCTGACTTTC. Protein sequence: CASSPSSGANVLTF.

The V gene is TRBV2, the J gene TRBJ2-7; maybe TRBD1 (6 bases). This CDR3 contains 11 residues. V was clipped by 6 bases and J by 4 bases, with 7 bases between them. CDR1 is SNHLY and CDR2 is FYNNEI in the germline V gene. The CDR3 loop is CASRTGYEQYF. CDR3 nucleotides: TGTGCCAGCAGAACAGGGTACGAGCAGTACTTC.

This chain links TRBV28 with TRBJ2-1, with 15 nucleotides matching TRBD2. The CDR3 extends over 15 amino acids. With 6 bases clipped from V and 7 bases from J, the junction kept 4 bases outside the gene matches. The germline V gene encodes CDR1 MDHEN and CDR2 SYDVKM. CDR3 residues: CASSRTSGRVNEQFF. CDR3 DNA: TGTGCCAGCAGCCGGACTAGCGGGAGGGTAAATGAGCAGTTCTTC.

The rearrangement joins TRBV27 to TRBJ2-3; D unresolved. This CDR3 comprises 13 residues. Per the germline V gene, CDR1 is MNHEY and CDR2 is SMNVEV (reference sequence). V lost 1 base and J 2 bases, leaving 4 bases between the germline ends. The DNA of the CDR3 is TGTGCCAGCAGTTTATGGTCCACAGATACGCAGTATTTT. Residues: CASSLWSTDTQYF.

The rearrangement uses TRBV7-9 and TRBJ2-5; 7 nucleotides line up with TRBD2. Losses at the gene ends were 5 bases for V and 3 bases for J; bases not matched to a gene: 12. The CDR3 totals 16 residues. Germline lookup yields CDR1 SEHNR and CDR2 FQNEAQ (reference sequence). The CDR3 DNA reads as TGTGCCAGCAGCACACCCGGGCCTGCGGGAGAAGAGACCCAGTACTTC. Amino acids: CASSTPGPAGEETQYF.

This clone has just one count. The chain combines TRBV2 with TRBJ2-7; D possibly corresponds to TRBD2 (5 bases). The V gene's germline CDR1 is SNHLY and CDR2 FYNNEI. The CDR3 contains 12 residues. The V and J ends lost 11 bases and 2 bases respectively, with 13 bases between them. CDR3 in amino acids: CASYGEAYEQYF. The CDR3, as DNA: TGTGCCTCCTACGGGGAAGCCTACGAGCAGTACTTC.

The rearrangement joins TRBV6-1 to TRBJ1-4; TRBD1 is a possible D gene (6 bases). Trimming removed 6 bases from V and 5 bases from J, with 16 bases in between. This CDR3 comprises 15 residues. Germline CDR1 reads MNHNS; CDR2 reads SASEGT. CDR3 coding DNA: TGTGCCAGCAGCGAACCAGGGGTAGGAAATGAAAAACTGTTTTTT. Its protein product is CASSEPGVGNEKLFF.

The chain has TRBV7-9 and TRBJ2-5, with 9 bases fitting TRBD1. The CDR3 runs 15 residues. The V segment lost 2 bases and the J segment 4 bases; nucleotides outside the gene matches: 5. Germline-derived CDR1 and CDR2 are SEHNR and FQNEAQ (reference sequence). In DNA, the CDR3 is TGTGCCAGCAGCTTATCCCACAGGGGGCGAGAGACCCAGTACTTC. This encodes CASSLSHRGRETQYF.

CDR3 nucleotides: TGTGCCATCGGTTCTGGGAACACTGAAGCTTTCTTT. This translates into CAIGSGNTEAFF. The chain employs TRBV10-3 and TRBJ1-1; D call uncertain. In germline, CDR1 is ENHRY, CDR2 SYGVKD. V dropped 8 bases and J dropped 1 base, with 8 bases sitting between them. The CDR3 length is 12 residues.

V usage is TRBV6-5 and J usage is TRBJ1-2; the D gene is possibly TRBD1 (6 bases). This CDR3 comprises 15 residues. The V end was cut by 0 bases, the J end by 4 bases, with 12 bases between. Per the germline V gene, CDR1 is MNHEY and CDR2 is SVGAGI. DNA of the CDR3: TGTGCCAGCAGTTACTCGGGGGGGGCGGGCTATGGCTACACCTTC. It codes for CASSYSGGAGYGYTF.

The J gene is TRBJ1-5, the V gene TRBV28; D perhaps matches TRBD1 (6 bases). V lost 10 bases and J 5 bases, leaving 15 bases between the germline ends. CDR3 length: 13 residues. Germline V gene lookup returns CDR1 MDHEN and CDR2 SYDVKM. As DNA, the CDR3 is TGTGCCATAGGGGGGACCCTCCATCAGCCCCAGCATTTT. Encoded protein: CAIGGTLHQPQHF.

The chain employs TRBV2 and TRBJ2-1, with 11 bases matching TRBD2. V lost 1 base to trimming and J lost 6 bases; unmatched junction nucleotides: 2. This CDR3 has 15 residues. Germline-derived CDR1 and CDR2 are SNHLY and FYNNEI. For the CDR3, the DNA is TGTGCCAGCAGTGAAGATAGCGGGAGGGTCAATGAGCAGTTCTTC. It is translated as CASSEDSGRVNEQFF.

The genes are TRBV9 and TRBJ1-3, with a weak D call TRBD1 (5 bases). Germline CDR1 is SGDLS and CDR2 is YYNGEE. The CDR3 runs to 20 residues. Trimming pared 0 bases from V and 0 bases from J, leaving 22 bases between. CDR3 residues: CASSVATPPPRQGSGNTIYF. DNA of the CDR3: TGTGCCAGCAGCGTAGCTACGCCCCCACCCCGGCAGGGCTCTGGAAACACCATATATTTT.